This T cell receptor (beta chain) was documented in a study of T cells in Graves' hyperthyroidism and ophthalmopathy. Study-level results: The model forecast ophthalmopathy, anticipating it by a median 6.5 months before onset.

Template material for amplifying TCR beta CDR3 regions consisted of RNA transcripts. The primer set for the first-round RT-PCR of the TCR CDR3 was HTBI. One entry per CDR3 protein results from TCRdb running MiXCR on the multiplex PCR reads. The profile shows a few hundred thousand distinct CDR3 sequences, around 14% of them singletons. Together with thyroid ultrasound, orbital computed tomography, serum thyroxine and TRAb, clinical symptoms were used for diagnoses. The germline gives CDR1 MNHNS, CDR2 SASEGT. CDR3 length: 15 amino acids. V was pared by 2 bases and J by 8 bases, with 7 bases of the junction left unmatched. As concerns this clonotype: What it binds is not known.

The chain links TRBV6-1 to TRBJ2-1; 9 bases are a match to TRBD1. The clonotype was recovered from a young woman with Graves' hyperthyroidism. The sample consisted of blood. The CDR3 DNA sequence: TGTGCCAGCAGTGAAAGTGGGACAGGGTCGGATGAGCAGTTCTTC. Protein product: CASSESGTGSDEQFF.